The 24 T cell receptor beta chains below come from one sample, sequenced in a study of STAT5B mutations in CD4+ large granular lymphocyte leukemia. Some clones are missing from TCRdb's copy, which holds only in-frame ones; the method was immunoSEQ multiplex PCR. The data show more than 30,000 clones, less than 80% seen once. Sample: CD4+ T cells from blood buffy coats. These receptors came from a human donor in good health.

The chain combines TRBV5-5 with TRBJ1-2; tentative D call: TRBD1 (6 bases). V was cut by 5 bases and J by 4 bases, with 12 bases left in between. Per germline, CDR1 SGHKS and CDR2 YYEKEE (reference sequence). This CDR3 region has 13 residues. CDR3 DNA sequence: TGTGCCAGCAGTTCGACAGGAGCCTATGGCTACACCTTC. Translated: CASSSTGAYGYTF.

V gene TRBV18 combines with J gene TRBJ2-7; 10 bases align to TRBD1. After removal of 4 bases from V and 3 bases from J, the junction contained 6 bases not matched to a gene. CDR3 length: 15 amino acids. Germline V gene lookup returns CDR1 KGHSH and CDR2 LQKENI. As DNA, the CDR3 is TGTGCCAGCTCACTTGCCGGACAGGGGGTCTACGAGCAGTACTTC. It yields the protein CASSLAGQGVYEQYF.

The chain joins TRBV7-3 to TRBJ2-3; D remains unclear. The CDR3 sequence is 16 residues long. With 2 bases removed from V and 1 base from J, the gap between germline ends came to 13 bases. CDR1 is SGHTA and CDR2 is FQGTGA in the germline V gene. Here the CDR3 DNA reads TGTGCCAGCAGCTTAGGCACTACTTTTCGCACAGATACGCAGTATTTT. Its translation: CASSLGTTFRTDTQYF.

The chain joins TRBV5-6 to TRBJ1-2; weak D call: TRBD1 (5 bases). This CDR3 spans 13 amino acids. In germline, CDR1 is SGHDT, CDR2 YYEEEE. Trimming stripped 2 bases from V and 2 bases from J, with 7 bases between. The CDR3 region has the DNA TGTGCCAGCAGCTTCCCAGGGAACTATGGCTACACCTTC. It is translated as CASSFPGNYGYTF.

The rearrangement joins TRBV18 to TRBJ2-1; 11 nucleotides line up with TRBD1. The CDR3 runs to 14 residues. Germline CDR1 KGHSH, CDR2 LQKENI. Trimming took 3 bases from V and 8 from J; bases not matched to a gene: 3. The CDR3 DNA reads TGTGCCAGCTCACCGGGACAGGGGGGGCATGAGCAGTTCTTC. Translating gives CASSPGQGGHEQFF. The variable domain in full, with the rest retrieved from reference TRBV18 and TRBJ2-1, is NAGVMQNPRHLVRRRGQEARLRCSPMKGHSHVYWYRQLPEEGLKFMVYLQKENIIDESGMPKERFSAEFPKEGPSILRIQQVVRGDSAAYFCASSPGQGGHEQFFGPGTRLTVL.

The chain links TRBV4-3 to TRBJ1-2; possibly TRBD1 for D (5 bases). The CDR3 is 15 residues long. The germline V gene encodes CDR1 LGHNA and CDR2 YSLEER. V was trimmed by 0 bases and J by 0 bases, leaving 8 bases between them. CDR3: CASSQDQGPNYGYTF. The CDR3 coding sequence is TGCGCCAGCAGCCAAGATCAGGGTCCTAACTATGGCTACACCTTC.

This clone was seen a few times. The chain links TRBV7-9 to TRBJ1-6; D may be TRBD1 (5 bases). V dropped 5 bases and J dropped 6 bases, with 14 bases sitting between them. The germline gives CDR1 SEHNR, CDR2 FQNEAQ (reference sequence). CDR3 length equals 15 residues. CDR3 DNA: TGTGCCAGCAGCCTCATAGGGAGGGGTAATTCACCCCTCCACTTT. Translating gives CASSLIGRGNSPLHF.

The CDR3 DNA is TGTGCCAGCAGCTTAGAAGGGGGCGCCGGGGCTTTCTTT. Translating it yields CASSLEGGAGAFF. The rearrangement uses TRBV11-2 and TRBJ1-1, with 7 bases aligning to TRBD1. In germline, CDR1 is SGHAT, CDR2 FQNNGV. This CDR3 is built from 13 residues. V shed 0 bases, J shed 11 bases, and the junction held 6 bases outside the gene matches.

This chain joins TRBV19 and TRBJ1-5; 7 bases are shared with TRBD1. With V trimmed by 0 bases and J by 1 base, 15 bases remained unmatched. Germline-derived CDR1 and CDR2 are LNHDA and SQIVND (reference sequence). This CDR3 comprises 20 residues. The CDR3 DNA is TGTGCCAGTAGTATAGATCAGTCCTACACTAGCAGGGGGAGCAATCAGCCCCAGCATTTT. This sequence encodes CASSIDQSYTSRGSNQPQHF.

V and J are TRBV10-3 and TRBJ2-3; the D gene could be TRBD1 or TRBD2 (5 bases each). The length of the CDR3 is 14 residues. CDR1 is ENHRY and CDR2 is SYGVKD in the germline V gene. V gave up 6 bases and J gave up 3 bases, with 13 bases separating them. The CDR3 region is CAIRVRGETDTQYF. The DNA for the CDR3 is TGTGCCATCAGAGTTAGAGGGGAGACAGATACGCAGTATTTT.

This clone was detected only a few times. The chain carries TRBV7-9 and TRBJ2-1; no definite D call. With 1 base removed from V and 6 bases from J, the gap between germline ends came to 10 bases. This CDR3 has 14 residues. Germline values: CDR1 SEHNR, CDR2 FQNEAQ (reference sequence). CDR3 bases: TGTGCCAGCAGCTTAGATCTCCGGATCAATGAGCAGTTCTTC. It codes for CASSLDLRINEQFF.

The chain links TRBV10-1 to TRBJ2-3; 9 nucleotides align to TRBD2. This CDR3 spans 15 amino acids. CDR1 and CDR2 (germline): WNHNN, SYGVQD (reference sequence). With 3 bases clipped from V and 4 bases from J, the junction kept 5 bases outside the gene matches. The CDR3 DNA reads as TGCGCCAGCAGTGATGCGGGGGGGCCCCCAGATACGCAGTATTTT. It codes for CASSDAGGPPDTQYF.

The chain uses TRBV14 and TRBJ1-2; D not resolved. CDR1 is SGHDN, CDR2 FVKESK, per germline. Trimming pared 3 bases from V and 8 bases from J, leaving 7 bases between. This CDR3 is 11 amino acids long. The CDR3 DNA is TGTGCCAGCAGCCATGGTACGGGCTACACCTTC. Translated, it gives CASSHGTGYTF.

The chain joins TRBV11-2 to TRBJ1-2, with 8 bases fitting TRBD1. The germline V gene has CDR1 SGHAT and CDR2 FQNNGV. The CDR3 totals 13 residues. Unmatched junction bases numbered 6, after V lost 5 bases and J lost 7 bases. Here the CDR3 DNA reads TGTGCCAGCAGCCCGCAGGGGGCGTCTGGCTACACCTTC. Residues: CASSPQGASGYTF.

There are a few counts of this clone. The CDR3 sequence is CACAGLGGQPQHF. The CDR3 nucleotides read TGTGCCTGCGCGGGATTGGGAGGTCAGCCCCAGCATTTT. V is TRBV30 and J is TRBJ1-5; D is unclear. Trimming left V 6 bases short and J 6 bases short, with 15 bases between. Per germline, CDR1 GTSNPN and CDR2 SVGIG (reference sequence). There are 13 residues in the CDR3.

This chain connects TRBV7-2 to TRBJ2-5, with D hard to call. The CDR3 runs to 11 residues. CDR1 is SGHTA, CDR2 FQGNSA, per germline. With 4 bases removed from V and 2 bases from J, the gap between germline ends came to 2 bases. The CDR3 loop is CASSSQETQYF. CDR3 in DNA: TGTGCCAGCAGCTCTCAAGAGACCCAGTACTTC.

The CDR3 DNA sequence: TGTGCCAGCAGCTTAGCTCCCGTGACTAGCGGGGGGGCGGGCGAGACCCAGTACTTC. Encoded protein: CASSLAPVTSGGAGETQYF. The chain has TRBV7-2 and TRBJ2-5; TRBD2 aligns across 14 bases. The trim removed 0 bases at V and 5 bases at J, leaving 11 bases unmatched. This CDR3 comprises 19 residues. The germline V gene has CDR1 SGHTA and CDR2 FQGNSA.

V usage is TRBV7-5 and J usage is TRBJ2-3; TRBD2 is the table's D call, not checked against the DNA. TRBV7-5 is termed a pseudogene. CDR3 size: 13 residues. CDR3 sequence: CARSSCYPDTQYF. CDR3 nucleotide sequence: TGTGCCAGAAGCTCCTGCTACCCAGATACGCAGTATTTT.

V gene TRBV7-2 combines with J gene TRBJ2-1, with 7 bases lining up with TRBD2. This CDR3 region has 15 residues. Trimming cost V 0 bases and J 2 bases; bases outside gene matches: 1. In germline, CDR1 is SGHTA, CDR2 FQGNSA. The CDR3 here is CASSLAGGTYNEQFF. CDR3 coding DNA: TGTGCCAGCAGCTTAGCCGGGGGGACCTACAATGAGCAGTTCTTC.

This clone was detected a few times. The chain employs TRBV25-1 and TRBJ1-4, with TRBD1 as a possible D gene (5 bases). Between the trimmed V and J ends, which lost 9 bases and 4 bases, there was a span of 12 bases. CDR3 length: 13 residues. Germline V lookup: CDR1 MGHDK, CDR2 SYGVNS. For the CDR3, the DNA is TGTGCCAGTAGGGACGCCGGTAATGAAAAACTGTTTTTT. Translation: CASRDAGNEKLFF.

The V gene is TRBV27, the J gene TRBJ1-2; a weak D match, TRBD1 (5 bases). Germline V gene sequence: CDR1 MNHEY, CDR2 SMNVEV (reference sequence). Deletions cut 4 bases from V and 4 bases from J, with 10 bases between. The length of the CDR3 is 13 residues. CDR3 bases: TGTGCCAGCAGTTCTGGGGGGATCTATGGCTACACCTTC. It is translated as CASSSGGIYGYTF.

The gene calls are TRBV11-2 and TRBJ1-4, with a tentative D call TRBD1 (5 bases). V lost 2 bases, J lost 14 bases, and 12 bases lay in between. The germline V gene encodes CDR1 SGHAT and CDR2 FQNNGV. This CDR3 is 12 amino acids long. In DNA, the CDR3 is TGTGCCAGCAGCTTAAGTGTAGGGACTCTGTTTTTT. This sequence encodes CASSLSVGTLFF.

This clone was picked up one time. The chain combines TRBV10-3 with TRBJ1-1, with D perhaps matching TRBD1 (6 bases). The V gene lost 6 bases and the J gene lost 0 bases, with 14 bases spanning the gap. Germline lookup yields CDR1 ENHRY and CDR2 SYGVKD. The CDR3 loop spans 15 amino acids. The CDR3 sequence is CAISRGRWLNTEAFF. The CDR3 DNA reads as TGTGCCATCAGCCGGGGGCGGTGGCTGAACACTGAAGCTTTCTTT.

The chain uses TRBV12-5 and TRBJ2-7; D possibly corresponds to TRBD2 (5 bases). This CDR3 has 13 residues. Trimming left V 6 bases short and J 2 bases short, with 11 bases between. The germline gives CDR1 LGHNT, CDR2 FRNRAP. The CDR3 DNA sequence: TGTGCTAGTGGGAGGACGGGAACCTACGAGCAGTACTTC. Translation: CASGRTGTYEQYF.